This is a list of T cell receptor beta chains from one sample in a study of blood T cells in healthy people across ages. TCRdb passed the 5' RACE reads through MiXCR, listing each CDR3 protein once. This sample has about 780,000 distinct CDR3 sequences, with about half found just once. Sequencing used blood. Source of these receptors: a man older than 75 in good health. Both conserved end residues are part of each CDR3. Fields, in order: J gene, D gene, V gene, clone size, CDR3 protein, CDR3 DNA. A D gene is named only where the DNA matches it firmly. Not all rows give a size; the values are once, few, many and, for expanded clones, a class.

TRBJ1-1 | NA | TRBV10-3 | NA | CAITEEGLRTEAFF | TGTGCCATCACTGAGGAGGGGCTCCGCACTGAAGCTTTCTTT
TRBJ2-5 | NA | TRBV7-2 | NA | CASSQRGLYETQYF | TGTGCCAGCAGCCAGCGAGGCTTATACGAGACCCAGTACTTC
TRBJ2-1 | NA | TRBV10-3 | NA | CAISELSGNEQFF | TGTGCCATCAGTGAGTTGAGCGGGAATGAGCAGTTCTTC
TRBJ1-6 | NA | TRBV7-2 | NA | CASSSVHRVSPLHF | TGTGCCAGCAGCTCCGTACACAGGGTCTCACCCCTCCACTTT
TRBJ2-3 | NA | TRBV20-1 | many | CSGLDYLGSADTQYF | TGCAGTGGGCTGGACTATTTGGGTTCGGCAGATACGCAGTATTTT
TRBJ2-1 | NA | TRBV27 | few | CASSLAGYDEQFF | TGTGCCAGCAGTTTGGCCGGGTATGATGAGCAGTTCTTC
TRBJ2-5 | NA | TRBV7-7 | NA | CASSLGQFQETQYF | TGTGCTAGCAGCTTAGGGCAGTTCCAAGAGACCCAGTACTTC
TRBJ1-2 | NA | TRBV7-9 | NA | CASSRGLYGYTF | TGTGCCAGCAGCCGGGGGCTCTATGGCTACACCTTC
TRBJ2-4 | NA | TRBV2 | few | CASSEIYAVTGIQYF | TGTGCCAGCAGTGAGATTTATGCGGTGACGGGCATTCAGTACTTC
TRBJ2-5 | TRBD2 | TRBV5-4 | NA | CASSEPGEGETQYF | TGTGCCAGCAGCGAACCGGGGGAGGGGGAGACCCAGTACTTC
TRBJ2-7 | NA | TRBV20-1 | few | CSARDPDGNTGEQYF | TGCAGTGCTAGAGACCCGGACGGGAATACGGGGGAGCAGTACTTC
TRBJ2-3 | NA | TRBV25-1 | NA | CASSLYSGYTDTQYF | TGTGCCAGCAGTCTCTATAGCGGTTACACAGATACGCAGTATTTT
TRBJ2-7 | TRBD1 | TRBV7-9 | NA | CAVTPGQPSYEQCF | TGTGCCGTCACCCCGGGACAGCCCTCCTACGAGCAGTGCTTC
TRBJ2-1 | TRBD1 | TRBV4-1 | NA | CASSQGDRGSYNEQFF | TGCGCCAGCAGCCAAGGGGACAGGGGATCCTACAATGAGCAGTTCTTC
TRBJ2-7 | NA | TRBV25-1 | NA | CASSEAGQSSYEQYF | TGTGCCAGCAGTGAAGCGGGCCAGAGCTCCTACGAGCAGTACTTC
TRBJ2-1 | TRBD2 | TRBV24-1 | NA | CATSDPGTSGSYEQFF | TGTGCCACCAGTGACCCCGGGACTAGCGGTTCCTATGAGCAGTTCTTC
TRBJ2-3 | NA | TRBV7-2 | NA | CASSTPYRTSTDTQYF | TGTGCCAGCAGCACGCCCTACAGGACGAGCACAGATACGCAGTATTTT
TRBJ2-5 | TRBD2 | TRBV20-1 | NA | CSARGGGALETQYF | TGCAGTGCTAGAGGCGGGGGGGCCCTTGAGACCCAGTACTTC
TRBJ2-1 | TRBD1 | TRBV9 | NA | CASRRGTGQGASEQFF | TGTGCCAGCAGGCGTGGGACGGGACAGGGGGCAAGTGAGCAGTTCTTC
TRBJ2-5 | NA | TRBV13 | NA | CASSLIRGQVEETQYF | TGTGCCAGCAGCTTAATTCGGGGGCAGGTGGAAGAGACCCAGTACTTC
TRBJ2-3 | NA | TRBV7-3 | NA | CASSLQQTSTDTQYF | TGTGCCAGCAGCTTACAACAGACTAGCACAGATACGCAGTATTTT
TRBJ1-2 | NA | TRBV28 | NA | CASTPGRNYGYTF | TGTGCCAGCACCCCCGGACGGAACTATGGCTACACCTTC
TRBJ2-5 | NA | TRBV7-6 | NA | CASSPWERAEGETQYF | TGTGCCAGCAGCCCCTGGGAAAGGGCGGAGGGAGAGACCCAGTACTTC
TRBJ1-6 | NA | TRBV11-2 | few | CASSSTSYNSPLHF | TGTGCCAGCAGCTCGACGTCCTATAATTCACCCCTCCACTTT
TRBJ2-5 | NA | TRBV7-2 | NA | CASSTGEAKTQYF | TGTGCCAGCAGCACAGGGGAGGCGAAGACCCAGTACTTC
TRBJ2-1 | TRBD2 | TRBV5-1 | few | CASSGSSGSPQNEQFF | TGCGCCAGCAGCGGCTCTAGCGGGAGCCCCCAGAATGAGCAGTTCTTC
TRBJ2-3 | NA | TRBV20-1 | many | CSASPGADTQYF | TGCAGTGCCTCCCCGGGGGCAGATACGCAGTATTTT
TRBJ2-1 | TRBD2 | TRBV12-3/TRBV12-4 | few | CASNRLAGSSYNEQFF | TGTGCCAGCAACCGACTAGCGGGGAGCTCCTACAATGAGCAGTTCTTC